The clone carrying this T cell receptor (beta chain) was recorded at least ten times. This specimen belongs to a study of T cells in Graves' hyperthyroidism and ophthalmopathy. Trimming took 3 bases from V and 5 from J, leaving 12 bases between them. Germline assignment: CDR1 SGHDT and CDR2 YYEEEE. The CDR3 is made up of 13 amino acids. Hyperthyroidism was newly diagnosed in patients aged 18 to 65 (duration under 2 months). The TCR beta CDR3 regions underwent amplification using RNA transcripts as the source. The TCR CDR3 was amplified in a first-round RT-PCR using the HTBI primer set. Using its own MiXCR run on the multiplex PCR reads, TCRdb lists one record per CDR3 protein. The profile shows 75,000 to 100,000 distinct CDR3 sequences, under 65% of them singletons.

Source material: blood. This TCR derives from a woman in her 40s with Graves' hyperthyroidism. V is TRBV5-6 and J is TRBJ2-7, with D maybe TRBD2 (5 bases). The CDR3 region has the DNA TGTGCCAGCAGCTCACGGAGAGGGAACGAGCAGTACTTC. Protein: CASSSRRGNEQYF.